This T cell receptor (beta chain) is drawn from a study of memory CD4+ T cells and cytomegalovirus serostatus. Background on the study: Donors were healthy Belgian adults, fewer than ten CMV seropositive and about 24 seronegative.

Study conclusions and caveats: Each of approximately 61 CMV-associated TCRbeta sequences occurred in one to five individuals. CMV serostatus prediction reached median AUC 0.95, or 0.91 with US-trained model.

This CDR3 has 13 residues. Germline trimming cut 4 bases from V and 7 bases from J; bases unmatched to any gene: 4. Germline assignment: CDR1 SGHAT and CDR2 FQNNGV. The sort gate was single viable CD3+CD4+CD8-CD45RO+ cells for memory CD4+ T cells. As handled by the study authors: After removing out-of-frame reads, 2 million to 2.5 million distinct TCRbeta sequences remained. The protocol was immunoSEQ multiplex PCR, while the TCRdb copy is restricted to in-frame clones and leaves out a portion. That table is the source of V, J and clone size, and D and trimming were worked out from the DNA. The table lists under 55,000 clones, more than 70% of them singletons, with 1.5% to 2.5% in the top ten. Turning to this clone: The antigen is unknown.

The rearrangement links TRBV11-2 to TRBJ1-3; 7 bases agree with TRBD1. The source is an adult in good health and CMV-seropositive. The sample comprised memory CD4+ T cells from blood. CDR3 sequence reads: CASSSGTANTIYF. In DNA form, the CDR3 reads TGTGCCAGCAGCTCCGGGACAGCGAACACCATATATTTT.